The 20 T cell receptor beta chains below come from one sample, sequenced in a study of T cells in Graves' hyperthyroidism and ophthalmopathy. Researchers amplified the TCR beta CDR3 regions from RNA transcripts. The HTBI primer set served for first-round RT-PCR of the TCR CDR3. TCRdb re-called the multiplex PCR reads through MiXCR, storing one row per CDR3 protein. The table lists roughly 700,000 distinct CDR3 sequences, around a third of them singletons. What was sequenced was blood. The receptors were sampled from a woman between 35 and 50 years old with Graves' hyperthyroidism.

This chain connects TRBV19 to TRBJ1-2; the match to TRBD1 covers 7 bases. This CDR3 has 15 amino acids. The germline CDR1 and CDR2 sequences are LNHDA and SQIVND (reference sequence). V lost 2 bases to trimming and J lost 2 bases; unmatched junction nucleotides: 5. The DNA of the CDR3 is TGTGCCAGTAGTATACAATGGGACAGAAACTATGGCTACACCTTC. This encodes CASSIQWDRNYGYTF.

This clonotype showed up many times. V gene TRBV2 combines with J gene TRBJ1-4; the match to TRBD1 covers 9 bases. Looked up from germline, CDR1 is SNHLY and CDR2 is FYNNEI. J lost 9 bases, V lost 6 bases, and 14 bases had no gene match. The CDR3 totals 16 residues. CDR3 DNA: TGTGCCAGCAGAGGACCCCCACGGACAGGGGAACAAAAACTGTTTTTT. This translates into CASRGPPRTGEQKLFF. Full variable domain (missing parts from reference TRBV2 and TRBJ1-4): EPEVTQTPSHQVTQMGQEVILRCVPISNHLYFYWYRQILGQKVEFLVSFYNNEISEKSEIFDDQFSVERPDGSNFTLKIRSTKLEDSAMYFCASRGPPRTGEQKLFFGSGTQLSVL.

This clonotype was counted only a few times. This chain links TRBV6-5 with TRBJ1-6; no firm D call. Between the trimmed V and J ends, which lost 2 bases and 10 bases, there was a span of 18 bases. Germline V gene sequence: CDR1 MNHEY, CDR2 SVGAGI. CDR3 length: 16 amino acids. CDR3 nucleotide sequence: TGTGCCAGCAGTTACAATAAGACCCCCGGAGGATCACCCCTCCACTTT. Translating it yields CASSYNKTPGGSPLHF.

The chain uses TRBV3-1 and TRBJ1-1; D call uncertain. The V end was cut by 1 base, the J end by 3 bases, with 9 bases between. Germline CDR1 LGHDT, CDR2 YNNKEL (reference sequence). This CDR3 has 14 residues. This CDR3 is CASSQGYSYTEAFF. CDR3 nucleotide sequence: TGTGCCAGCAGCCAAGGTTACAGCTACACTGAAGCTTTCTTT.

This clonotype was seen a few times. The chain couples TRBV5-1 to TRBJ1-1; possible D gene TRBD1, 5 bases. V was pared by 4 bases and J by 8 bases, with 12 bases between. Germline-derived CDR1 and CDR2 are SGHRS and YFSETQ. This CDR3 is built from 12 residues. CDR3 loop: CASSGGSDEAFF. In DNA form, the CDR3 reads TGCGCCAGCAGCGGGGGATCCGACGAAGCTTTCTTT.

V usage is TRBV20-1 and J usage is TRBJ2-5, with D perhaps given as TRBD1 or TRBD2 (5 bases each). This CDR3 is 16 amino acids long. Trimming shortened V by 3 bases and J by 3 bases, and 20 bases separated the two germline ends. The germline gives CDR1 DFQATT, CDR2 SNEGSKA (reference sequence). DNA of the CDR3: TGCAGTGCTAGTGGGGCTGTAGACTCGGGGAAAGAGACCCAGTACTTC. This codes for CSASGAVDSGKETQYF.

About this clonotype itself: A much larger clone sits a single nucleotide away, making a read error possible. The V call is TRBV2, the J call TRBJ2-2, with 7 bases aligning to TRBD1. Germline assignment: CDR1 SNHLY and CDR2 FYNNEI. After removal of 6 bases from V and 7 bases from J, the junction contained 5 bases not matched to a gene. There are 13 residues in the CDR3. The CDR3 loop reads CASSHRGLGELFF. The CDR3 DNA is TGTGCCAGCAGCCACAGGGGTCTCGGGGAGCTGTTTTTT.

This clonotype has at least ten counts. The chain couples TRBV20-1 to TRBJ1-2; possible D gene TRBD1, 5 bases. CDR1 and CDR2 (germline): DFQATT, SNEGSKA (reference sequence). CDR3 length equals 11 residues. The V end lost 1 base, the J end lost 10 bases, and 10 bases lay between the germline ends. CDR3 residues: CSARAPGNYTF. CDR3 coding DNA: TGCAGTGCTAGAGCTCCAGGGAACTACACCTTC.

This clonotype has just a few counts. The J gene is TRBJ2-7, the V gene TRBV29-1; 7 nucleotides line up with TRBD1. The CDR3 is 13 amino acids. Germline values: CDR1 SQVTM, CDR2 ANQGSEA. V trimming: 6 bases; J trimming: 1 base; junction bases outside the gene matches: 6. CDR3 DNA sequence: TGCAGCGTAACGGGACAGCATTCCTACGAGCAGTACTTC. This sequence encodes CSVTGQHSYEQYF.

This clonotype was seen many times. The chain employs TRBV29-1 and TRBJ2-2; D unresolved. The length of the CDR3 is 13 residues. V was trimmed by 4 bases and J by 4 bases, leaving 10 bases between them. Germline lookup yields CDR1 SQVTM and CDR2 ANQGSEA. DNA for the CDR3: TGCAGCGTTGCCTTTCTTAGCACCGGGGAGCTGTTTTTT. Protein sequence: CSVAFLSTGELFF.

The V and J genes are TRBV7-8 and TRBJ1-5, with 9 bases lining up with TRBD1. Germline CDR1 is SGHVS and CDR2 is FQNEAQ. V lost 5 bases and J lost 2; bases outside the gene matches: 10. This CDR3 spans 17 amino acids. CDR3: CASSRGTGKSGNQPQHF. In nucleotides, the CDR3 is TGTGCCAGCAGCCGAGGGACAGGGAAATCGGGCAATCAGCCCCAGCATTTT.

This clonotype has a handful of counts. The gene calls are TRBV7-9 and TRBJ2-7; the D gene is possibly TRBD1 (5 bases). The germline gives CDR1 SEHNR, CDR2 FQNEAQ (reference sequence). Trimming removed 5 bases from V and 2 bases from J, with 22 bases in between. The CDR3 covers 17 residues. CDR3 region: CASSGRANPRGPYEQYF. CDR3 bases: TGTGCCAGCAGCGGCCGGGCTAACCCAAGGGGCCCCTACGAGCAGTACTTC. Looking up the rest from reference TRBV7-9 and TRBJ2-7 gives the full variable domain: DTGVSQNPRHKITKRGQNVTFRCDPISEHNRLYWYRQTLGQGPEFLTYFQNEAQLEKSRLLSDRFSAERPKGSFSTLEIQRTEQGDSAMYLCASSGRANPRGPYEQYFGPGTRLTVT.

J is TRBJ1-4 and V is TRBV15; D is possibly TRBD1 (5 bases). The germline V gene encodes CDR1 LNHNV and CDR2 YYDKDF (reference sequence). The CDR3 runs to 13 residues. V gave up 4 bases and J gave up 8 bases, with 11 bases separating them. The CDR3: CATSIGTVEKLFF. CDR3 coding DNA: TGTGCCACCAGCATCGGGACGGTAGAAAAACTGTTTTTT.

The chain links TRBV19 to TRBJ2-7, with a tentative D call TRBD1 (5 bases). This CDR3 is 17 amino acids long. Trimming took 3 bases from V and 3 from J, leaving 21 bases between them. Germline V lookup: CDR1 LNHDA, CDR2 SQIVND (reference sequence). CDR3: CASSIRPTVTSSYEQYF. CDR3 coding DNA: TGTGCCAGTAGTATCCGACCGACAGTTACATCTAGCTACGAGCAGTACTTC.

V gene TRBV24-1 combines with J gene TRBJ2-5; possibly TRBD1 or TRBD2 for D (5 bases each). The V gene's germline CDR1 is KGHDR and CDR2 SFDVKD. This CDR3 contains 14 residues. The V end was cut by 6 bases, the J end by 1 base, with 11 bases between. In DNA form, the CDR3 reads TGTGCCACCAGTCAGGGACCCTCCCAAGAGACCCAGTACTTC. It is translated as CATSQGPSQETQYF.

This chain connects TRBV10-3 to TRBJ1-1, with TRBD1 identical over 7 bases. Germline CDR1 ENHRY, CDR2 SYGVKD. V trimming: 5 bases; J trimming: 7 bases; junction bases outside the gene matches: 4. This CDR3 has 12 amino acids. The CDR3, as DNA: TGTGCCATCAGTCACAGGGGTGATGAAGCTTTCTTT. Amino acids: CAISHRGDEAFF.

This clonotype was observed many times. V is TRBV10-3 and J is TRBJ2-7; 7 bases align to TRBD2. The CDR3 runs 16 residues. Germline lookup yields CDR1 ENHRY and CDR2 SYGVKD. J was trimmed by 4 bases and V by 6 bases; bases with no gene match: 15. The CDR3 here is CAIRGARGGTEYEQYF. The CDR3 DNA follows: TGTGCCATCAGGGGTGCGCGGGGAGGGACCGAATACGAGCAGTACTTC.

The V and J genes are TRBV12-3 or TRBV12-4 and TRBJ1-6, with TRBD1 matching 7 bases. The CDR3 contains 14 residues. Trimming took 6 bases from V and 7 from J; bases not matched to a gene: 6. CDR3 sequence: CASSPGQSNSPLHF. CDR3 bases: TGTGCCAGCAGCCCGGGACAGAGCAATTCACCCCTCCACTTT.

CDR3 protein: CASSLTGRGTYNEQFF. The CDR3 nucleotides read TGTGCCAGCAGCCTCACCGGCAGGGGGACCTACAATGAGCAGTTCTTC. The chain recombines TRBV7-9 with TRBJ2-7, with 7 nucleotides matching TRBD1. Matching the DNA end better, TRBJ2-1 makes the J call doubtful. This CDR3 has 16 amino acids. Germline-derived CDR1 and CDR2 are SEHNR and FQNEAQ (reference sequence).

Notes on this clonotype: Just one base apart from a much larger clone, this may be a read error. CDR3 bases: TGTGCCAGTAGTATAGAGGGCAATCAGCCCCAGTATTTT. Encoded protein: CASSIEGNQPQYF. The rearrangement uses TRBV19 and TRBJ1-5; D is unresolved. The better agreement between TRBJ2-3 and the DNA end casts doubt on the J call. CDR1 and CDR2 (germline): LNHDA, SQIVND (reference sequence). The length of the CDR3 is 13 residues.